Following are 20 T cell receptor beta chains from one sample sequenced in a study of blood T cells in healthy people across ages. Using a J-beta primer mix together with a sample-barcoded 5' primer, a second PCR was run for about 7 to 12 cycles. TCRdb passed the 5' RACE reads through MiXCR, listing each CDR3 protein once. The sample carries more than 750,000 distinct CDR3 sequences, 25% to 30% recorded once. The data also belong to a second study, concerning T cells of mothers and their children.

The sample taken for sequencing was blood. The receptors originated from a woman aged 35 to 49 in good health.

This clonotype has only one observation. The chain has TRBV7-8 and TRBJ1-4; a weak D match, TRBD1 (5 bases). Trimming removed 4 bases at V and 8 bases at J, with 11 bases between. Germline V gene lookup returns CDR1 SGHVS and CDR2 FQNEAQ. This CDR3 comprises 13 residues. CDR3 sequence: CASSSGLQEKLFF. The CDR3 coding sequence is TGTGCCAGCAGCTCGGGACTTCAAGAAAAACTGTTTTTT.

The table lists this clonotype with many counts. The chain joins TRBV28 to TRBJ2-1; 7 nucleotides agree with TRBD2. Germline CDR1 reads MDHEN; CDR2 reads SYDVKM. CDR3 length equals 15 residues. With V trimmed by 5 bases and J by 0 bases, 4 bases remained unmatched. The chain's CDR3 is CASSRAGSSYNEQFF. The CDR3 nucleotides are TGTGCCAGCAGTCGAGCGGGGAGCTCCTACAATGAGCAGTTCTTC.

This clonotype was seen at least ten times. The chain recombines TRBV7-2 with TRBJ2-5, with D unresolved. The length of the CDR3 is 13 residues. Germline lookup yields CDR1 SGHTA and CDR2 FQGNSA. Trimming removed 5 bases from V and 2 bases from J, with 9 bases in between. The CDR3 DNA reads TGTGCCAGCAGCCCCTGGCAGCAAGAGACCCAGTACTTC. This codes for CASSPWQQETQYF.

CDR3 in DNA: TGCGCCAGCAGCTTAGGCGATGGACTCGACTATGGCTACACCTTC. This sequence encodes CASSLGDGLDYGYTF. The chain has TRBV5-1 and TRBJ1-2; D is unresolved. This CDR3 region has 15 residues. From germline, CDR1 is SGHRS and CDR2 YFSETQ. Trimming stripped 2 bases from V and 3 bases from J, with 14 bases between.

The chain uses TRBV7-2 and TRBJ1-5; 9 nucleotides line up with TRBD1. Looked up from germline, CDR1 is SGHTA and CDR2 is FQGNSA. The trim removed 1 base at V and 6 bases at J, leaving 7 bases unmatched. The CDR3 length is 16 residues. In DNA form, the CDR3 reads TGTGCCAGCAGCTTAGTCGCGGGACAGGGCGGTCAGCCCCAGCATTTT. Residues: CASSLVAGQGGQPQHF.

This clonotype was found many times. The genes are TRBV29-1 and TRBJ1-2; D gene ambiguous. Germline V gene lookup returns CDR1 SQVTM and CDR2 ANQGSEA. Trimming pared 0 bases from V and 4 bases from J, leaving 15 bases between. The CDR3 has 15 residues. The CDR3 nucleotides are TGCAGCGTTGAAGATTACGGAGTTGTTGGCTATGGCTACACCTTC. Amino acids: CSVEDYGVVGYGYTF.

About this clonotype: Since a much larger clone is just one base distant, this may be a read error. This sequence joins TRBV5-1 and TRBJ2-5; D remains unclear. Germline-derived CDR1 and CDR2 are SGHRS and YFSETQ. The V end was cut by 7 bases, the J end by 11 bases, with 24 bases between. This CDR3 comprises 14 residues. The CDR3 loop is CASYDWTGRGKQYF. CDR3 nucleotide sequence: TGCGCCAGCTACGATTGGACGGGTCGTGGGAAGCAGTACTTC.

This clonotype showed up many times. The V gene is TRBV12-3 or TRBV12-4, the J gene TRBJ1-2; the D is unclear. CDR3 length equals 10 residues. V lost 9 bases, J lost 8 bases, and 10 bases lay in between. In DNA, the CDR3 is TGTGCCAGAGAATCGGGAGGCTACACCTTC. Its translation is CARESGGYTF.

The chain employs TRBV5-1 and TRBJ2-5, with D perhaps matching TRBD1 (7 bases). The DNA end lines up better with TRBJ2-4; the J call may be wrong. Germline V gene sequence: CDR1 SGHRS, CDR2 YFSETQ. The CDR3 totals 14 residues. The CDR3: CASSAGQIENIQYF. CDR3 nucleotide sequence: TGCGCCAGCAGCGCGGGACAGATTGAAAACATTCAGTACTTC.

This clonotype was observed a single time. A read error may explain this, as a much larger clone is one base away. V and J are TRBV12-3 or TRBV12-4 and TRBJ2-4; 8 bases are shared with TRBD1. This CDR3 is 15 amino acids long. V lost 5 bases to trimming and J lost 13 bases; unmatched junction nucleotides: 16. The CDR3 is CASSPRTGQNNEQYF. Here the CDR3 DNA reads TGTGCCAGCAGTCCCCGGACAGGGCAAAACAATGAGCAGTACTTC.

Regarding this clonotype: Given a much more abundant clone one base away, this may be a read error. The rearrangement joins TRBV5-1 to TRBJ2-5; 7 bases line up with TRBD1. The CDR3 length is 15 residues. Germline V lookup: CDR1 SGHRS, CDR2 YFSETQ. The trim removed 0 bases at V and 0 bases at J, leaving 2 bases unmatched. The CDR3 nucleotides are TGCGCCAGCAGCTTGGTTACAGGGGACCAAGAGACCCAGTACTTC. Its translation is CASSLVTGDQETQYF.

This clonotype was seen ten or more times. This rearrangement joins TRBV4-3 to TRBJ2-1; D tentatively reads TRBD1 or TRBD2 (6 bases each). V shed 0 bases and J shed 4 bases, with 19 bases lying between them. There are 18 residues in the CDR3. Germline CDR1 is LGHNA and CDR2 is YSLEER. The CDR3, as DNA: TGCGCCAGCAGCCAAGATTGGAGGGGGATGCCGGGGTACAATGAGCAGTTCTTC. Protein: CASSQDWRGMPGYNEQFF.

This clonotype came up many times. This rearrangement joins TRBV28 to TRBJ2-4; D call uncertain. There are 12 residues in the CDR3. Germline values: CDR1 MDHEN, CDR2 SYDVKM. V gave up 3 bases and J gave up 13 bases, with 13 bases separating them. In nucleotides, the CDR3 is TGTGCCAGCAGTTTTACCCGCAGTGAGCAGTACTTC. It translates to CASSFTRSEQYF.

The chain employs TRBV28 and TRBJ1-6, with D tentatively TRBD1 (5 bases). Germline-derived CDR1 and CDR2 are MDHEN and SYDVKM. Trimming took 10 bases from V and 0 from J, leaving 16 bases between them. The CDR3 spans 16 residues. CDR3 coding DNA: TGTGCCACGATCGACAGCTCGAGCTCCTATAATTCACCCCTCCACTTT. This translates into CATIDSSSSYNSPLHF.

This clonotype has more than one count but fewer than ten. The chain links TRBV20-1 to TRBJ2-5, with 9 bases that match TRBD2. Per germline, CDR1 DFQATT and CDR2 SNEGSKA (reference sequence). The CDR3 totals 16 residues. V lost 6 bases to trimming and J lost 4 bases; unmatched junction nucleotides: 15. The CDR3 sequence is CSAPKDSGGPGETQYF. CDR3 DNA sequence: TGCAGTGCCCCTAAGGATAGCGGGGGTCCGGGAGAGACCCAGTACTTC.

As regards this clonotype: A much larger clone lies one base from this, so it may be a read error. The chain joins TRBV7-6 to TRBJ2-7, with TRBD1 identical over 8 bases. The CDR3 length is 14 residues. Germline values: CDR1 SGHVS, CDR2 FNYEAQ. J lost 7 bases, V lost 1 base, and 6 bases had no gene match. The CDR3 nucleotides are TGTGCCAGCAGCTTAGGGACAGGGATAAATGAGCAGTACTTC. Its translation is CASSLGTGINEQYF.

This clonotype was found once. The chain is built from TRBV7-2 and TRBJ2-1, with D hard to call. The CDR3 extends over 13 amino acids. V lost 1 base to trimming and J lost 8 bases, with 9 bases between them. Germline V gives CDR1 SGHTA, CDR2 FQGNSA. For the CDR3, the DNA is TGTGCCAGCAGCTTAGATGGTCGGCATGAGCAGTTCTTC. This encodes CASSLDGRHEQFF.

The chain combines TRBV12-3 or TRBV12-4 with TRBJ2-3; maybe TRBD1 (5 bases). Trimming removed 6 bases from V and 3 bases from J, with 19 bases in between. The CDR3 is 16 residues long. The CDR3 nucleotides are TGTGCCAGCAGAGGGTATTGGGGCAGGAGAACAGATACGCAGTATTTT. It specifies CASRGYWGRRTDTQYF.

This chain links TRBV2 with TRBJ2-3, with a weak D call TRBD1 (6 bases). Germline values: CDR1 SNHLY, CDR2 FYNNEI. There are 17 residues in the CDR3. With 3 bases removed from V and 1 base from J, the gap between germline ends came to 17 bases. The CDR3 nucleotides are TGTGCCAGCAGTGACGTCTACGGGCAGGGGCGCACAGATACGCAGTATTTT. Translated: CASSDVYGQGRTDTQYF.

The chain joins TRBV3-1 to TRBJ2-1; D may be TRBD2 (7 bases). The CDR3 sequence is 15 residues long. The germline V and J ends were trimmed by 2 bases and 9 bases, with 17 bases remaining between them. Germline V CDR1 and CDR2: LGHDT, YNNKEL (reference sequence). The CDR3 nucleotides are TGTGCCAGCAGCCAATCTCCACTAGGGGGGGGTGAGCAGTTCTTC. Protein: CASSQSPLGGGEQFF.